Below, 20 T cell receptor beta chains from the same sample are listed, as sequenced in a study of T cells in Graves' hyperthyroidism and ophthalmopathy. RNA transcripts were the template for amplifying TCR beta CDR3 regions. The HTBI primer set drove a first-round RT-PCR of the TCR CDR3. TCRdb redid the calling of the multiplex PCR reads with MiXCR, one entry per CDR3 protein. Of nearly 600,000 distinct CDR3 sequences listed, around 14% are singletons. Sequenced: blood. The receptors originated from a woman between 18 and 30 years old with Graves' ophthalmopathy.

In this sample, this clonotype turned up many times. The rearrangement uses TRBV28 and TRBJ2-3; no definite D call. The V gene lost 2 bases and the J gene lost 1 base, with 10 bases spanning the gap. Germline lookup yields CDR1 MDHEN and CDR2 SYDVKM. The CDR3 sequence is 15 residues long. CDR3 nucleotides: TGTGCCAGCAGTTTAGATGCTTACGGCACAGATACGCAGTATTTT. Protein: CASSLDAYGTDTQYF.

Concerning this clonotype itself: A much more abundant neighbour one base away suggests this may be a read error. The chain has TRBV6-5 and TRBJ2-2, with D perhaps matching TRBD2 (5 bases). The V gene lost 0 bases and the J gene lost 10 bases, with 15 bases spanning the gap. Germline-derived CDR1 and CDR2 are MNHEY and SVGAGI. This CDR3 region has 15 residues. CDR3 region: CASSYSSGGGEELFF. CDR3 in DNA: TGTGCCAGCAGTTACTCGTCTGGAGGCGGCGAGGAGCTGTTTTTT.

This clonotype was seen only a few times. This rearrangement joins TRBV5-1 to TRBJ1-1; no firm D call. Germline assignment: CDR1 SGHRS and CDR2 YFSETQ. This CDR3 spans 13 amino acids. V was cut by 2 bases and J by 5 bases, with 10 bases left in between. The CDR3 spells CASSFIGETEAFF. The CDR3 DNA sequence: TGCGCCAGCAGCTTTATTGGTGAGACTGAAGCTTTCTTT. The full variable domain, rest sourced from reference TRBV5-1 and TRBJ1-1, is KAGVTQTPRYLIKTRGQQVTLSCSPISGHRSVSWYQQTPGQGLQFLFEYFSETQRNKGNFPGRFSGRQFSNSRSEMNVSTLELGDSALYLCASSFIGETEAFFGQGTRLTVV.

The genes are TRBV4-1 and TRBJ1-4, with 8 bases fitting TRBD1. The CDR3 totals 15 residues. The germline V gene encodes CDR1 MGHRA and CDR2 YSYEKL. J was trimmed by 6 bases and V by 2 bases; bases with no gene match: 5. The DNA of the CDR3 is TGCGCCAGCAGCCAATACAGGGGGGGGGATGAAAAACTGTTTTTT. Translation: CASSQYRGGDEKLFF.

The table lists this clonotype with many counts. The CDR3 protein is CASKGTEQPQHF. In DNA form, the CDR3 reads TGTGCCAGCAAAGGTACGGAACAGCCCCAGCATTTT. The genes are TRBV12-3 or TRBV12-4 and TRBJ1-5; no reliable D call. The CDR3 is 12 residues long. Trimming took off 7 bases at V and 7 bases at J, with 11 bases between the two ends.

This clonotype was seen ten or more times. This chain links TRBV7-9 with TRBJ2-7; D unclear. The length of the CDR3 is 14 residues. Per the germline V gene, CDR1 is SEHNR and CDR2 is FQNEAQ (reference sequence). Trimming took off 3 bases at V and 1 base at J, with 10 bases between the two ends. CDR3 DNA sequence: TGTGCCAGCAGCTTTGGAGACGTGTCCTACGAGCAGTACTTC. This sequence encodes CASSFGDVSYEQYF. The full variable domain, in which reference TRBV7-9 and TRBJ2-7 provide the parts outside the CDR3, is DTGVSQNPRHKITKRGQNVTFRCDPISEHNRLYWYRQTLGQGPEFLTYFQNEAQLEKSRLLSDRFSAERPKGSFSTLEIQRTEQGDSAMYLCASSFGDVSYEQYFGPGTRLTVT.

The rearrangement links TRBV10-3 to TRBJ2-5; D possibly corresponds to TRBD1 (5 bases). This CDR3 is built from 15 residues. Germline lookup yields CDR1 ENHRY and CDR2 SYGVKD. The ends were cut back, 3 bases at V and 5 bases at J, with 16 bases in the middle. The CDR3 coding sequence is TGTGCCATCAGTGATGGCAGGGCTAGTGGTGAGACCCAGTACTTC. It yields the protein CAISDGRASGETQYF.

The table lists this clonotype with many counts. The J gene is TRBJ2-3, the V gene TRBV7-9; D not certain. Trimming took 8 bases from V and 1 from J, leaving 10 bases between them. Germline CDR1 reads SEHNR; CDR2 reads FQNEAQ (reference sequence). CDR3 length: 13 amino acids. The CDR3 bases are TGTGCCAGCCTACCGTGGGGCACAGATACGCAGTATTTT. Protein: CASLPWGTDTQYF.

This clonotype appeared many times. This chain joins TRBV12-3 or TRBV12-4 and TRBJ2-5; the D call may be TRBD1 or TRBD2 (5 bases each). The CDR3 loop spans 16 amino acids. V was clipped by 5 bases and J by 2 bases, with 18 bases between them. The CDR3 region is CASSNRGLPRQETQYF. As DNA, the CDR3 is TGTGCCAGCAGTAACCGGGGCCTACCACGGCAAGAGACCCAGTACTTC.

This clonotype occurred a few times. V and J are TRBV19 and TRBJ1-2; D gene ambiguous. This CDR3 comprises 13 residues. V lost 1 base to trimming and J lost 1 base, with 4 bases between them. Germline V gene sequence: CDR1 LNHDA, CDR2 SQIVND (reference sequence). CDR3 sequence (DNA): TGTGCCAGTAGTATAGGATATAACTATGGCTACACCTTC. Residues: CASSIGYNYGYTF.

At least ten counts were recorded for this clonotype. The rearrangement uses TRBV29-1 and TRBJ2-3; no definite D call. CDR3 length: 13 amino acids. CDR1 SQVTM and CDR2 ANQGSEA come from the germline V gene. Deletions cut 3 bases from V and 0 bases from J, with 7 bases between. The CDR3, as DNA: TGCAGCGTTGAGGGTGCTAGCACAGATACGCAGTATTTT. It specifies CSVEGASTDTQYF.

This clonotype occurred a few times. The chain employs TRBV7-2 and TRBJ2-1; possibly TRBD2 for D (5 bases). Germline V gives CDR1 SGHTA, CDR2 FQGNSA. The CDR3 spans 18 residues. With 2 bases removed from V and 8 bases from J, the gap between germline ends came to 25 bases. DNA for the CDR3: TGTGCCAGCAGCTTACCTCACAGCCTTGCGGGTCCCGGGGATGAGCAGTTCTTC. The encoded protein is CASSLPHSLAGPGDEQFF.

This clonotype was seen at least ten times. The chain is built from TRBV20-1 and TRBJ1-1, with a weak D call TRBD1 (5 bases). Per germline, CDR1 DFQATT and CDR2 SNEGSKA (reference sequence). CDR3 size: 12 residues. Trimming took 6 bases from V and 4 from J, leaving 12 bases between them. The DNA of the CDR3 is TGCAGTGCCAGAACGGGGCCCACTGAAGCTTTCTTT. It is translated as CSARTGPTEAFF.

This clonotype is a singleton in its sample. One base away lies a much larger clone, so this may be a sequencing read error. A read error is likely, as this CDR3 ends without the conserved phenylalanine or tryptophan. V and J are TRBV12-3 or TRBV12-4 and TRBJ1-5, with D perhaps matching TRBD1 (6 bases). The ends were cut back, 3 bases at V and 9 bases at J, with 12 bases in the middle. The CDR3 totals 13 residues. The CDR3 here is CASSFKGVGPQHS. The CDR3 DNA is TGTGCCAGCAGTTTCAAGGGGGTAGGGCCCCAGCATTCT.

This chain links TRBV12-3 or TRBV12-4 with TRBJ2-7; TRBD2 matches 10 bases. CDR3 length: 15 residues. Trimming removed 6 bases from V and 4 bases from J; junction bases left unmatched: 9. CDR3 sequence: CASRGGSGRLYEQYF. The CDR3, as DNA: TGTGCCAGCAGGGGGGGTAGCGGGAGGTTATACGAGCAGTACTTC.

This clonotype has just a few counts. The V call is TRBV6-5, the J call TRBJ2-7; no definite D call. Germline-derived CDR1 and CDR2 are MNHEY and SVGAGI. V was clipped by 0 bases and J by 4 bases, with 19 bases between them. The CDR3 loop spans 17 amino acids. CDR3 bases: TGTGCCAGCAGTTACTCGGGGTTAGTAGTGGGCACTTACGAGCAGTACTTC. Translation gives CASSYSGLVVGTYEQYF.

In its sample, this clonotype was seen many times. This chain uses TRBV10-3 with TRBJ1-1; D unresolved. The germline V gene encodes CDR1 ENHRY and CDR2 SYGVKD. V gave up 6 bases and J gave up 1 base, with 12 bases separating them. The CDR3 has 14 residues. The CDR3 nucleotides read TGTGCCATCAGGGGTCACGACGGGAACACTGAAGCTTTCTTT. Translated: CAIRGHDGNTEAFF.

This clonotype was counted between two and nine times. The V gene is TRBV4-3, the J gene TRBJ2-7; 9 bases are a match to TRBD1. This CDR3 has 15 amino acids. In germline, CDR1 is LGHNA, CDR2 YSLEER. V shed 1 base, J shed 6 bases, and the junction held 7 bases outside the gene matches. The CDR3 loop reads CASSQGTGAEGEQYF. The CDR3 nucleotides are TGCGCCAGCAGCCAAGGGACAGGGGCCGAGGGCGAGCAGTACTTC.

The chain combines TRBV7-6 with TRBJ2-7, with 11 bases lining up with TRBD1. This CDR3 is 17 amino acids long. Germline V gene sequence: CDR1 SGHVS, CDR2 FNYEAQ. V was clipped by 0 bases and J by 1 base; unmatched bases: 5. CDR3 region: CASSLAAGTGGSYEQYF. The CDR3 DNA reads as TGTGCCAGCAGCTTAGCTGCCGGGACAGGGGGTTCCTACGAGCAGTACTTC.

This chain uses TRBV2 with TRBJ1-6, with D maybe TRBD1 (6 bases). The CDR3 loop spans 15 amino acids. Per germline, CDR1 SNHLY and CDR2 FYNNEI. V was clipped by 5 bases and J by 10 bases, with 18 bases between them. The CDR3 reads CASSYLGTGYSPLHF. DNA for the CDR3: TGTGCCAGCAGTTACCTTGGCACAGGGTACTCACCCCTCCACTTT.